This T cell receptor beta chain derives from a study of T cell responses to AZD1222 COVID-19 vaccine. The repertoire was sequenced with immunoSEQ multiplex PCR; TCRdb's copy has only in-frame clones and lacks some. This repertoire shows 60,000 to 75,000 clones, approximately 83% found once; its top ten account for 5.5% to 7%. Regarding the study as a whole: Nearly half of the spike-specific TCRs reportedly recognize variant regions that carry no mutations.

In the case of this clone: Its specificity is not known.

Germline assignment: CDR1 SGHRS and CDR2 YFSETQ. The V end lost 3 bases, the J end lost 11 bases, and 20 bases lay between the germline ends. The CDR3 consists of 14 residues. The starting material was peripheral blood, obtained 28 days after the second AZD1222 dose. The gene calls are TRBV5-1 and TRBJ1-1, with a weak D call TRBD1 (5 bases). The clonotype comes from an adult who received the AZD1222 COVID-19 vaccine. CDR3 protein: CASSSGTEPMGAFF. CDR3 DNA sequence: TGCGCCAGCAGCTCCGGGACTGAACCGATGGGGGCTTTCTTT.